This TCR beta chain was observed in a study of blood T cell repertoires in COVID-19. Libraries were prepared by immunoSEQ multiplex PCR; TCRdb keeps only in-frame clonotypes and omits some of them. The sample lists about 100,000 clones, 85% occurring once. V lost 1 base and J 4 bases, leaving 7 bases between the germline ends. The germline V gene encodes CDR1 SGHNT and CDR2 YENEEA. The CDR3 sequence is 13 residues long. The V call is TRBV11-3, the J call TRBJ2-5, with D unclear. The TCR sequence derives from a man aged 50 or older with active or convalescent COVID-19. The sample comprised peripheral blood. CDR3 in amino acids: CASSLGALETQYF. DNA of the CDR3: TGTGCCAGCAGCTTAGGGGCGCTAGAGACCCAGTACTTC.